The following is a TCR beta chain sequence with its context. Its antigen remains unidentified. The V gene's germline CDR1 is SGHNT and CDR2 YYREEE (reference sequence). Trimming shortened V by 4 bases and J by 7 bases, and 12 bases separated the two germline ends. The CDR3 runs 14 residues. This specimen comes from a study of T cell responses to AZD1222 COVID-19 vaccine. Study results and caveats: Spike-specific TCR depth and breadth grew after two AZD1222 doses. Repertoires were obtained only post-peak T cell response. Spike as a whole was targeted by vaccine-associated CD4 TCRs, dominant at 160-218 and 743-854. In a largely white British group with more females than males, clonal diversity was possibly underestimated.

Here immunoSEQ multiplex PCR was the method, and the copy in TCRdb shows in-frame clones only, minus some. The sample contains 100,000 to 150,000 clones, about nine tenths of which appear only once. The gene calls are TRBV5-4 and TRBJ1-6; D not certain. The material was peripheral blood, obtained on day 0 of AZD1222 vaccination. The sequence was collected from an adult in good health. CDR3 DNA sequence: TGTGCCAGCAGCGTGTTGGACGGCAATTCACCCCTCCACTTT. Amino acids: CASSVLDGNSPLHF.